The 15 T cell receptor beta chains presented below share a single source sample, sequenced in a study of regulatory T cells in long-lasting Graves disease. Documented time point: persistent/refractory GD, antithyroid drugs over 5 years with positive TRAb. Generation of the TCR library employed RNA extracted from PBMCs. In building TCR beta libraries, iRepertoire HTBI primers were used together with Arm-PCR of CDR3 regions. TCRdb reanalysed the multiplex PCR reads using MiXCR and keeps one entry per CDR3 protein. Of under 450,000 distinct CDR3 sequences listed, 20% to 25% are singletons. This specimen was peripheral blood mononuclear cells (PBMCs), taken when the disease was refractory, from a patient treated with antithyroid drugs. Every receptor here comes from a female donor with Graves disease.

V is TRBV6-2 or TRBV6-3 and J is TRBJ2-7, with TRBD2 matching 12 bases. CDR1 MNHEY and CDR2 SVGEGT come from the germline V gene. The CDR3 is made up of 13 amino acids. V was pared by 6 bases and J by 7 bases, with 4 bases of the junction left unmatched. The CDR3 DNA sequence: TGTGCCAGCAGAGCTAGCGGGAGGGGTGAGCAGTACTTC. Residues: CASRASGRGEQYF.

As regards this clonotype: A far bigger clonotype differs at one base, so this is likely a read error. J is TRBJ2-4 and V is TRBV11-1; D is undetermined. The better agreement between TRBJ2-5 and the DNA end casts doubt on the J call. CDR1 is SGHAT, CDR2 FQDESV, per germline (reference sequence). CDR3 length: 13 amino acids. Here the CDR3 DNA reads TGTGTCAGTTGCCCGAGTGGCGAAGAGACCCAGTACTTC. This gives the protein CVSCPSGEETQYF.

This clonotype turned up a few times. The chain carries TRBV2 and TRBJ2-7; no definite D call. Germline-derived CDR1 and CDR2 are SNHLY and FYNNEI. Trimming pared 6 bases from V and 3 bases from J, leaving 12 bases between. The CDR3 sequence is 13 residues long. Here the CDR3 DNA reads TGTGCCAGCAGGGACGAAGGAGACTACGAGCAGTACTTC. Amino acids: CASRDEGDYEQYF.

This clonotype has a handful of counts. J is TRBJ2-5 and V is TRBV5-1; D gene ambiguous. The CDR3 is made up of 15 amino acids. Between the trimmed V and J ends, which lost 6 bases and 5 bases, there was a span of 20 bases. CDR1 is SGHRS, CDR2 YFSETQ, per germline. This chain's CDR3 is CASKSSQVGSETQYF. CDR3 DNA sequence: TGCGCCAGCAAATCGAGTCAGGTGGGAAGTGAGACCCAGTACTTC.

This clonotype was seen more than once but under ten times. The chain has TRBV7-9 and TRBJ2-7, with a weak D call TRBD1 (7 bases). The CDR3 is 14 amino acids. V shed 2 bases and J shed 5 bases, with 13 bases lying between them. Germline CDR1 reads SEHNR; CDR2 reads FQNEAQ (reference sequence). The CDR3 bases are TGTGCCAGCAGCTTAAGACAGGGAGGTGACGAGCAGTACTTC. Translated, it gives CASSLRQGGDEQYF.

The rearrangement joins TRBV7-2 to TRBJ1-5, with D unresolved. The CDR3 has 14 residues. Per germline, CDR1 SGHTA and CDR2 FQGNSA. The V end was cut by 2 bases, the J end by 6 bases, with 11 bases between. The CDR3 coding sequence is TGTGCCAGCAGCTTAAAACGTCTAGCTCAGCCCCAGCATTTT. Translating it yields CASSLKRLAQPQHF.

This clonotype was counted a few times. CDR3 in amino acids: CASRSGDAFHEQYF. CDR3 DNA: TGTGCCAGCAGATCGGGGGACGCATTTCACGAGCAGTACTTC. The chain uses TRBV7-2 and TRBJ2-7; D is possibly TRBD2 (6 bases). This CDR3 spans 14 amino acids. Trimming removed 6 bases at V and 5 bases at J, with 17 bases between. Germline lookup yields CDR1 SGHTA and CDR2 FQGNSA.

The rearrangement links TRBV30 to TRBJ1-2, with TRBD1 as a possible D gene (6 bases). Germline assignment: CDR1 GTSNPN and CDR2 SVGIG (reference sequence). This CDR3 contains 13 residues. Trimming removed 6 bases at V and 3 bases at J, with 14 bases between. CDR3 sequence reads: CACNQGPDYGYTF. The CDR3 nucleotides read TGTGCCTGTAACCAGGGGCCGGACTATGGCTACACCTTC.

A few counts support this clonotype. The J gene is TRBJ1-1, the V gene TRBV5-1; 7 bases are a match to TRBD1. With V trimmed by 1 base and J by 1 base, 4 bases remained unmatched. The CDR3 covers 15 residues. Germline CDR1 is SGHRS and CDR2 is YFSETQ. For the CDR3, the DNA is TGCGCCAGCAGCTTGTTGGGACAGAAGAACACTGAAGCTTTCTTT. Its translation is CASSLLGQKNTEAFF. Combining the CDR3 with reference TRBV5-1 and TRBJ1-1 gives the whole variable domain KAGVTQTPRYLIKTRGQQVTLSCSPISGHRSVSWYQQTPGQGLQFLFEYFSETQRNKGNFPGRFSGRQFSNSRSEMNVSTLELGDSALYLCASSLLGQKNTEAFFGQGTRLTVV.

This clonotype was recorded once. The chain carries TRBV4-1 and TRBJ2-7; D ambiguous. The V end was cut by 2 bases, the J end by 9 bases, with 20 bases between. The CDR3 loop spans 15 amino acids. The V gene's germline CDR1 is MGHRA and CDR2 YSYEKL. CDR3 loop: CASSQHTQGRAGQYF. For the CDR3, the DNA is TGCGCCAGCAGCCAACATACGCAAGGACGGGCCGGGCAGTACTTC.

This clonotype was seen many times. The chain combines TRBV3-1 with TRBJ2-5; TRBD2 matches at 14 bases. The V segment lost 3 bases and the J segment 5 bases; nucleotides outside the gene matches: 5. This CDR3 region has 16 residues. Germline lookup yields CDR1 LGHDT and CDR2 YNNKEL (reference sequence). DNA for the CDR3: TGTGCCAGCAGCCATACGGGACTAGCGGGAGAGGAGACCCAGTACTTC. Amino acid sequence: CASSHTGLAGEETQYF.

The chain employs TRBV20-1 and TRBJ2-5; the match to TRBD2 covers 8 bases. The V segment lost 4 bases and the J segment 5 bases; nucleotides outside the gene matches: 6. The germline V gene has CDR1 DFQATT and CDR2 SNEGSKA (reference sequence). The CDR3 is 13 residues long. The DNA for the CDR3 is TGCAGTGCTACCCGGGGGGGAGTGGAGACCCAGTACTTC. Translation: CSATRGGVETQYF.

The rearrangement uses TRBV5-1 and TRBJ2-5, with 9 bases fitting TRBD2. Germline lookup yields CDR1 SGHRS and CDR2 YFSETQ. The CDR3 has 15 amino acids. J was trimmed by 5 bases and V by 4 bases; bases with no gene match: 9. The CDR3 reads CASSLPGLAAETQYF. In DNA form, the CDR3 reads TGCGCCAGCAGCCTACCGGGACTAGCCGCCGAGACCCAGTACTTC.

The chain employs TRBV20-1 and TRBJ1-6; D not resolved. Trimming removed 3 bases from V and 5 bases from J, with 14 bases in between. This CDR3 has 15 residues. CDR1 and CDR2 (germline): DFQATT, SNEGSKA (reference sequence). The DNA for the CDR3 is TGCAGTGCTAGGGGCTGGGCGACCGATAATTCACCCCTCCACTTT. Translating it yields CSARGWATDNSPLHF.

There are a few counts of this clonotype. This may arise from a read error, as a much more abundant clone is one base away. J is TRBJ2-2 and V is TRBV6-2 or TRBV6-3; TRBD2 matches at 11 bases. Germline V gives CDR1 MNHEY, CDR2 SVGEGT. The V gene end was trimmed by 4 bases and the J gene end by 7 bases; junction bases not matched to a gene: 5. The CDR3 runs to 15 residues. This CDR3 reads CASSLLAGANGELFF. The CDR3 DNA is TGTGCCAGCAGTTTACTAGCGGGAGCGAACGGGGAGCTGTTTTTT.